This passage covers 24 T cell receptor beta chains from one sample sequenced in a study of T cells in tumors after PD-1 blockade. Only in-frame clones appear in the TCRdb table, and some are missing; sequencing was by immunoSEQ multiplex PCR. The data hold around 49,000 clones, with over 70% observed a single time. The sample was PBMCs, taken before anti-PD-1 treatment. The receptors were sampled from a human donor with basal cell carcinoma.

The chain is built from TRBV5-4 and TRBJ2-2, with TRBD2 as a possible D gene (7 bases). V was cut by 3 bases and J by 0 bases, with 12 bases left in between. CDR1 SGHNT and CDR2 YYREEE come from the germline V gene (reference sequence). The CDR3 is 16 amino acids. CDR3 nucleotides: TGTGCCAGCAGCTACAAGGGGGGGGCGAACACCGGGGAGCTGTTTTTT. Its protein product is CASSYKGGANTGELFF.

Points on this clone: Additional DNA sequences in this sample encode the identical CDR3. The CDR3 loop is CASSLLGGQETQYF. The CDR3 region has the DNA TGTGCCAGCAGCTTGTTGGGGGGTCAAGAGACCCAGTACTTC. The chain has TRBV5-5 and TRBJ2-5; possible D gene TRBD2, 6 bases. V lost 1 base to trimming and J lost 2 bases, with 9 bases between them. CDR3 size: 14 residues. Germline lookup yields CDR1 SGHKS and CDR2 YYEKEE (reference sequence).

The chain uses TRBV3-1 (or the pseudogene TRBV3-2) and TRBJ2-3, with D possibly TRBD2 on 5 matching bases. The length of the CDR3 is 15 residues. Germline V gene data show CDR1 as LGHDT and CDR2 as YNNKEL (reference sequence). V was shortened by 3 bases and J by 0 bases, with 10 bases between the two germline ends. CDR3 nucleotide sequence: TGTGCCAGCAGCCAGAAGGGAGCTAGCACAGATACGCAGTATTTT. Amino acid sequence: CASSQKGASTDTQYF.

Written as DNA, the CDR3 is TGTGCCAGCAGTCCCACAAAAGCAACTAATGAAAAACTGTTTTTT. This encodes CASSPTKATNEKLFF. The rearrangement links TRBV4-2 to TRBJ1-4; D is undetermined. The CDR3 length is 15 residues. Germline CDR1 is LGHNA and CDR2 is YNFKEQ. V lost 6 bases and J 0 bases, leaving 11 bases between the germline ends.

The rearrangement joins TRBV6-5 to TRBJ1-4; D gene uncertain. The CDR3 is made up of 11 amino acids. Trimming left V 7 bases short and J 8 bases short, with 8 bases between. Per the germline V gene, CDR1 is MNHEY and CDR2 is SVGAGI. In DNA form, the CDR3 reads TGTGCCAGCAACGGCCACGAAAAACTGTTTTTT. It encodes CASNGHEKLFF.

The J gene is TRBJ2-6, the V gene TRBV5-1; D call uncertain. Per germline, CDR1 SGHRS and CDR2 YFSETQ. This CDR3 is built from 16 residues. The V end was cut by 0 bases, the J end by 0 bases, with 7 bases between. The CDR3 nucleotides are TGCGCCAGCAGCTTGGGGGATTACTCTGGGGCCAACGTCCTGACTTTC. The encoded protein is CASSLGDYSGANVLTF.

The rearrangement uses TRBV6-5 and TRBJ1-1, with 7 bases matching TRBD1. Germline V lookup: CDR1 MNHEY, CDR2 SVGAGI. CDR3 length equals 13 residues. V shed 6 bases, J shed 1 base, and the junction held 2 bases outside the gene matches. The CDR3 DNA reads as TGTGCCAGCAGCAGGGGGGAGAACACTGAAGCTTTCTTT. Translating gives CASSRGENTEAFF.

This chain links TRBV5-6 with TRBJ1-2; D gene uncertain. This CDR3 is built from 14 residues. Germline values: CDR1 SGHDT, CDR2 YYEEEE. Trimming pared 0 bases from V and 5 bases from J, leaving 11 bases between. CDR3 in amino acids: CASSLAHSEYGYTF. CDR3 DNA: TGTGCCAGCAGCTTGGCGCACAGCGAGTATGGCTACACCTTC.

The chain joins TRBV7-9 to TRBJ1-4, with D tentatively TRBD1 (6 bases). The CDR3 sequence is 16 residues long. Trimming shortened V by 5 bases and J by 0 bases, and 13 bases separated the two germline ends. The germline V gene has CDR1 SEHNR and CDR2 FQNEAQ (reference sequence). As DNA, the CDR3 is TGTGCCAGCAGCCCTGCAAGGGGGGCAACTAATGAAAAACTGTTTTTT. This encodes CASSPARGATNEKLFF. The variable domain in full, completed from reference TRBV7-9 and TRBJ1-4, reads DTGVSQNPRHKITKRGQNVTFRCDPISEHNRLYWYRQTLGQGPEFLTYFQNEAQLEKSRLLSDRFSAERPKGSFSTLEIQRTEQGDSAMYLCASSPARGATNEKLFFGSGTQLSVL.

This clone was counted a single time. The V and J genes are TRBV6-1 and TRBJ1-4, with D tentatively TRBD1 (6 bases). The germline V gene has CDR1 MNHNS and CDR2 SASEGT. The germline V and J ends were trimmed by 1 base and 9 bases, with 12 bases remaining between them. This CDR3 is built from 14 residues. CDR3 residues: CASSEETGRQKLFF. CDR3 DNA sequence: TGTGCCAGCAGTGAAGAGACAGGTCGGCAAAAACTGTTTTTT.

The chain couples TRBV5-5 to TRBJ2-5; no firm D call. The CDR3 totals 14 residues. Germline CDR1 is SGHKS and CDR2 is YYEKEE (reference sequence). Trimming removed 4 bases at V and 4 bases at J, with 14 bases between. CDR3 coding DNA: TGTGCCAGCAGCATTGATGAGGCCGGAGAGACCCAGTACTTC. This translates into CASSIDEAGETQYF. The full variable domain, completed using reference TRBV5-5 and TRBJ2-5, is DAGVTQSPTHLIKTRGQQVTLRCSPISGHKSVSWYQQVLGQGPQFIFQYYEKEERGRGNFPDRFSARQFPNYSSELNVNALLLGDSALYLCASSIDEAGETQYFGPGTRLLVL.

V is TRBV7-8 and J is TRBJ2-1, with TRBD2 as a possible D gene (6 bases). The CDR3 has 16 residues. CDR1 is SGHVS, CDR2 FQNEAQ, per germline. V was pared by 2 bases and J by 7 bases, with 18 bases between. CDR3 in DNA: TGTGCCAGCAGCTTAAATGCCGGGGGAAGGGTAAATGAGCAGTTCTTC. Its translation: CASSLNAGGRVNEQFF.

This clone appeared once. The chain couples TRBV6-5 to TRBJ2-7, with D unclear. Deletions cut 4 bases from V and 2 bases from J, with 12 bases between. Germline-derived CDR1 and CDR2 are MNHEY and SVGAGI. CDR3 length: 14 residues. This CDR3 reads CASSSEQAPYEQYF. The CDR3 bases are TGTGCCAGCAGTTCCGAGCAGGCTCCCTACGAGCAGTACTTC.

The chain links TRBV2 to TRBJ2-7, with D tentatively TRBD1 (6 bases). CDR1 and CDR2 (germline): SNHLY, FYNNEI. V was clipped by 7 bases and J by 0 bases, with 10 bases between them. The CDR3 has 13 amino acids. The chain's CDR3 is CASTGQPSYEQYF. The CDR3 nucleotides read TGTGCCAGCACTGGACAGCCCTCCTACGAGCAGTACTTC. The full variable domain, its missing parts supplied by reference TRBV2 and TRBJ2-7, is EPEVTQTPSHQVTQMGQEVILRCVPISNHLYFYWYRQILGQKVEFLVSFYNNEISEKSEIFDDQFSVERPDGSNFTLKIRSTKLEDSAMYFCASTGQPSYEQYFGPGTRLTVT.

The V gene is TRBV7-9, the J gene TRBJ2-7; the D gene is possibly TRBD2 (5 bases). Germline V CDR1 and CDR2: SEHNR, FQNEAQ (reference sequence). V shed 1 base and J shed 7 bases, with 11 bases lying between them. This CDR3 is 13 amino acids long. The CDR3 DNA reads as TGTGCCAGCAGCTTAGGCGCGGGTTCTGAGCAGTACTTC. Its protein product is CASSLGAGSEQYF.

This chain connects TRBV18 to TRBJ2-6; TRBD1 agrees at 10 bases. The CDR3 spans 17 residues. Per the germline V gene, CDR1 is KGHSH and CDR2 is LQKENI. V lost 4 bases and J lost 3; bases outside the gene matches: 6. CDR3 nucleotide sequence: TGTGCCAGCTCACTACAAGGGACAGGGGTTGGGGCCAACGTCCTGACTTTC. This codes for CASSLQGTGVGANVLTF.

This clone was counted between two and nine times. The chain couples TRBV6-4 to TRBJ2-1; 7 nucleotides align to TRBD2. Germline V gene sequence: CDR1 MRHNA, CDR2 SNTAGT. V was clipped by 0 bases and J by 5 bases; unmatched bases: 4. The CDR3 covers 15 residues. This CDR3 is CASSDSAGDNNEQFF. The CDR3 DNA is TGTGCCAGCAGTGACTCGGCGGGGGATAACAATGAGCAGTTCTTC.

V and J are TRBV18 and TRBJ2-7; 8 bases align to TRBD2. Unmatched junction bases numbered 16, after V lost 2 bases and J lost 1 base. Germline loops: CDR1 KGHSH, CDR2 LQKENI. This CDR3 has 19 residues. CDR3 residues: CASSPFKVGSGGGSYEQYF. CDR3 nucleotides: TGTGCCAGCTCACCATTTAAGGTCGGGAGCGGGGGAGGATCCTACGAGCAGTACTTC. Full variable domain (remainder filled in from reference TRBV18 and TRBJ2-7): NAGVMQNPRHLVRRRGQEARLRCSPMKGHSHVYWYRQLPEEGLKFMVYLQKENIIDESGMPKERFSAEFPKEGPSILRIQQVVRGDSAAYFCASSPFKVGSGGGSYEQYFGPGTRLTVT.

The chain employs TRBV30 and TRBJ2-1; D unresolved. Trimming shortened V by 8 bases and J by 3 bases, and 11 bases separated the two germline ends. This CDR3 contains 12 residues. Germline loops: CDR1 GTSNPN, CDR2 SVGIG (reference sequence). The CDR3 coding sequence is TGTGCCAAGGACGGCCTCTACAATGAGCAGTTCTTC. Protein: CAKDGLYNEQFF.

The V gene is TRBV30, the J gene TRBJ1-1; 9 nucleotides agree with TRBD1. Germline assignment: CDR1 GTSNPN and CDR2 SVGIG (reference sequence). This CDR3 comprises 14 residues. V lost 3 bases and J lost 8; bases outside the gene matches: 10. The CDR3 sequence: CAWSEGTGFDEAFF. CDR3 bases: TGTGCCTGGAGCGAAGGGACAGGGTTCGACGAAGCTTTCTTT.

The CDR3: CASTAGLAGGYSYEQYF. CDR3 sequence (DNA): TGTGCCAGCACCGCTGGGCTAGCGGGGGGCTACTCCTACGAGCAGTACTTC. The genes are TRBV6-9 and TRBJ2-7; 11 nucleotides line up with TRBD2. The CDR3 length is 17 residues. In germline, CDR1 is MNHGY, CDR2 SVAAGI. Trimming took 7 bases from V and 0 from J; bases not matched to a gene: 11.

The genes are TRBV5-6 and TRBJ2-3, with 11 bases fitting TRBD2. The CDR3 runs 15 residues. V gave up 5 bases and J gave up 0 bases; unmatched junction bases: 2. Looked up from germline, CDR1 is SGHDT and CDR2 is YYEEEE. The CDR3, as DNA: TGTGCCAGCAGTTTAGCGGGGGGGAGCACAGATACGCAGTATTTT. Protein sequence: CASSLAGGSTDTQYF.

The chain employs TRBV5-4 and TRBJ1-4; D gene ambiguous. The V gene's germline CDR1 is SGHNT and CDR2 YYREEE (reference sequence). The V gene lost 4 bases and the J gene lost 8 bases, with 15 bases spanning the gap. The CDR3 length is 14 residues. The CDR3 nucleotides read TGTGCCAGCAGCAAACCCGACCCGGAGGAAAAACTGTTTTTT. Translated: CASSKPDPEEKLFF.

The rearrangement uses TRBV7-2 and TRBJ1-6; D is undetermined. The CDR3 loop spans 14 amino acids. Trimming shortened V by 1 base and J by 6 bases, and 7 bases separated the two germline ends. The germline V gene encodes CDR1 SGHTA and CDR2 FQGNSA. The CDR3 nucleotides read TGTGCCAGCAGCTTAGAGTGGTTTAATTCACCCCTCCACTTT. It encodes CASSLEWFNSPLHF.